This passage covers 14 T cell receptor beta chains from one sample sequenced in a study of T cells expressing NK-cell markers. No DNA is given; TCRdb re-called the 5' RACE reads and lists each CDR3 protein once. The data show 350,000 to 500,000 distinct CDR3 sequences, and the top ten clones hold 7.3%. Sequenced sample: blood T cells: a sorted CD56 or NKG2C T cell subset, CD4+ or CD8+ T cells, or bulk PBMC T cells (not recorded which). Source of these receptors: a woman between 18 and 69 years old in good health.

The chain has TRBV20-1 and TRBJ2-3; TCRdb picks TRBD2, but there is no DNA to check that call. The CDR3 is 15 amino acids. CDR1 is DFQATT and CDR2 is SNEGSKA in the germline V gene (reference sequence). CDR3 protein: CSARAAGPSTDTQYF.

This chain links TRBV29-1 with TRBJ1-1. The CDR3 runs 12 residues. Germline CDR1 and CDR2: SQVTM and ANQGSEA. The CDR3 is CSAGRMDTEAFF.

The CDR3 loop reads CASSLAGQGWPGELFF. The V call is TRBV12-3 or TRBV12-4, the J call TRBJ2-2; TCRdb designates TRBD1, a call that cannot be tested without DNA. The CDR3 totals 16 residues.

The rearrangement joins TRBV12-3 or TRBV12-4 to TRBJ2-7; the D call from TCRdb, TRBD1, cannot be confirmed without DNA. The CDR3 length is 14 residues. The CDR3 region is CASRGTLSSYEQYF.

This chain links TRBV11-2 with TRBJ2-5; the D call of TRBD2 rests on TCRdb alone, since no DNA is present to check it. This CDR3 region has 16 residues. Germline values: CDR1 SGHAT, CDR2 FQNNGV. CDR3 residues: CASSFGSGGSMETQYF. The whole variable domain, remainder taken from reference TRBV11-2 and TRBJ2-5, is EAGVAQSPRYKIIEKRQSVAFWCNPISGHATLYWYQQILGQGPKLLIQFQNNGVVDDSQLPKDRFSAERLKGVDSTLKIQPAKLEDSAVYLCASSFGSGGSMETQYFGPGTRLLVL.

This sequence joins TRBV11-2 and TRBJ2-1; without DNA, the TCRdb call of TRBD2 cannot be checked. The CDR3 contains 20 residues. Germline CDR1 and CDR2: SGHAT and FQNNGV. This CDR3 is CASSRPKRDLTSGNYNEQFF.

The chain recombines TRBV7-3 with TRBJ2-7; as DNA is missing, the TRBD2 call by TCRdb cannot be tested. The CDR3 contains 13 residues. Germline V gene lookup returns CDR1 SGHTA and CDR2 FQGTGA. The CDR3 protein is CASSSASSREQYF.

V usage is TRBV6-2 or TRBV6-3 and J usage is TRBJ2-1; the D call of TRBD1 rests on TCRdb alone, since no DNA is present to check it. This CDR3 spans 15 amino acids. Germline CDR1 and CDR2: MNHEY and SVGEGT. Here the CDR3 reads CATWVGDRAYNEQFF.

The rearrangement joins TRBV20-1 to TRBJ2-3; there is no DNA to check the TCRdb D call of TRBD2. The CDR3 contains 17 residues. Germline V gene sequence: CDR1 DFQATT, CDR2 SNEGSKA (reference sequence). CDR3 region: CSASPSTSGPHRDTQYF.

The chain recombines TRBV11-2 with TRBJ2-5; as DNA is missing, the TRBD1 call by TCRdb cannot be tested. The CDR3 runs 14 residues. The germline CDR1 and CDR2 sequences are SGHAT and FQNNGV. CDR3 region: CASSLPPDAETQYF.

The V call is TRBV12-3 or TRBV12-4, the J call TRBJ2-3. This CDR3 is built from 11 residues. CDR3 protein: CASSLEDTQYF.

The V and J genes are TRBV7-2 and TRBJ2-5; the D call from TCRdb, TRBD2, cannot be confirmed without DNA. Germline V gene sequence: CDR1 SGHTA, CDR2 FQGNSA. The CDR3 has 15 residues. The CDR3 here is CASSLRLAGDETQYF.

V usage is TRBV12-3 or TRBV12-4 and J usage is TRBJ2-2; TCRdb indicates TRBD1, and absent DNA this call remains unverified. There are 13 residues in the CDR3. The CDR3 sequence is CASRSQSTGELFF.

The chain couples TRBV6-2 or TRBV6-3 to TRBJ2-5; checking the TCRdb D call of TRBD1 is not possible without DNA. The CDR3 extends over 13 amino acids. Germline loops: CDR1 MNHEY, CDR2 SVGEGT. The CDR3 here is CASSHGAGETQYF.